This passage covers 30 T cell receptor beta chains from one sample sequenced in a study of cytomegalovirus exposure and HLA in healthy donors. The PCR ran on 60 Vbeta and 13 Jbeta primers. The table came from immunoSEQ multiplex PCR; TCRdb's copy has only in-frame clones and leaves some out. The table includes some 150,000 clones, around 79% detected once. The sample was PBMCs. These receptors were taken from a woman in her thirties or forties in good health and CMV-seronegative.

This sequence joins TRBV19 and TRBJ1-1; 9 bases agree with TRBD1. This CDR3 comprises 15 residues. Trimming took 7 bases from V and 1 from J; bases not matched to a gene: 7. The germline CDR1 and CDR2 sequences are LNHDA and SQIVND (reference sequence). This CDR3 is CASIQQGAGNTEAFF. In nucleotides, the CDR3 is TGTGCCAGTATTCAACAGGGGGCCGGGAACACTGAAGCTTTCTTT.

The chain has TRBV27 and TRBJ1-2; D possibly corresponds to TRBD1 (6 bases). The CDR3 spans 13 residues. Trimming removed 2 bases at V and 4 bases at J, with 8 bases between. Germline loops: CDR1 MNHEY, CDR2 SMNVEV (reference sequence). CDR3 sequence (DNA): TGTGCCAGCAGTTTACAGGGGCCCTATGGCTACACCTTC. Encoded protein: CASSLQGPYGYTF.

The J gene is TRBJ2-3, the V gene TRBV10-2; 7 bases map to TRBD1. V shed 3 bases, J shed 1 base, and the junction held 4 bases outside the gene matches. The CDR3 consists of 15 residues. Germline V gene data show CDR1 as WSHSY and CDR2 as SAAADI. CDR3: CASSDDRVGTDTQYF. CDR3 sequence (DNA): TGCGCCAGCAGTGACGACAGGGTCGGCACAGATACGCAGTATTTT.

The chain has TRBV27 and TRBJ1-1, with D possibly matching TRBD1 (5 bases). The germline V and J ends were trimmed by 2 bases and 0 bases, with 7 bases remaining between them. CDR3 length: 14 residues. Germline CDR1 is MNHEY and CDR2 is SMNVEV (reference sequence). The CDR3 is CASSLSRVNTEAFF. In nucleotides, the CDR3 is TGTGCCAGCAGTTTAAGCAGGGTGAACACTGAAGCTTTCTTT.

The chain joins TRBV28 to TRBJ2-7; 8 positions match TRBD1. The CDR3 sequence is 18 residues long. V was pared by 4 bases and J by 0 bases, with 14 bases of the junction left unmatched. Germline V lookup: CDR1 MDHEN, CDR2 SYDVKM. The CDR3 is CASSSGQEFLLFSYEQYF. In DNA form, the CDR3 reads TGTGCCAGCAGTTCGGGACAGGAGTTTCTCCTCTTCTCCTACGAGCAGTACTTC.

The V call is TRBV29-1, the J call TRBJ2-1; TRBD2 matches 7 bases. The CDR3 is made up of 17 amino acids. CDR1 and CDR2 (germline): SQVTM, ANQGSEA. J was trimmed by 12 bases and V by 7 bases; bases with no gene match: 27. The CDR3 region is CSAGLEYNEALYNRQFF. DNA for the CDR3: TGCAGCGCTGGACTAGAGTACAATGAGGCTCTATACAACCGGCAGTTCTTC.

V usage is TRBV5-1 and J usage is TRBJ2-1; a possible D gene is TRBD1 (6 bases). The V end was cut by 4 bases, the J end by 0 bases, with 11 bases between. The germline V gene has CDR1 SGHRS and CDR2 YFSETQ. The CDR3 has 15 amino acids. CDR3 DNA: TGCGCCAGCAGCGAGTACAGGGCCTCCTACAATGAGCAGTTCTTC. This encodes CASSEYRASYNEQFF. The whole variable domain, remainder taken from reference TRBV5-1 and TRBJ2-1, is KAGVTQTPRYLIKTRGQQVTLSCSPISGHRSVSWYQQTPGQGLQFLFEYFSETQRNKGNFPGRFSGRQFSNSRSEMNVSTLELGDSALYLCASSEYRASYNEQFFGPGTRLTVL.

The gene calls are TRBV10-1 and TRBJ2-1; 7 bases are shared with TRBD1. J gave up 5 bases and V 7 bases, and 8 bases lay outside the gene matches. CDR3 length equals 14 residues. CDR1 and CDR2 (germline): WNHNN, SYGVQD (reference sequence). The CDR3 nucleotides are TGCGCCAGCAATCCCGGGGACAGTCACAATGAGCAGTTCTTC. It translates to CASNPGDSHNEQFF.

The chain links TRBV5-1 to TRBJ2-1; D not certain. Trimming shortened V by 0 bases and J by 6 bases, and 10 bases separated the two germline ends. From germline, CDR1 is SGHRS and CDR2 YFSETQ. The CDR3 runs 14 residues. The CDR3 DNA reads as TGCGCCAGCAGCTTGGCGCCTCCCGGCAATGAGCAGTTCTTC. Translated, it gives CASSLAPPGNEQFF.

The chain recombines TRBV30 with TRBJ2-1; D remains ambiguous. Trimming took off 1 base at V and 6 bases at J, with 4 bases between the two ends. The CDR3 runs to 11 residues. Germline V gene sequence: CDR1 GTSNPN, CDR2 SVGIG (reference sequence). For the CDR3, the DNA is TGTGCCTGGAGTGCCCGCAATGAGCAGTTCTTC. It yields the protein CAWSARNEQFF.

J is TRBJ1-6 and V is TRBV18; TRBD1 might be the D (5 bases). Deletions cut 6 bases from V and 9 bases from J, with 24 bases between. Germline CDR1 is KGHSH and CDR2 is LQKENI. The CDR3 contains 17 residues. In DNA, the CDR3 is TGTGCCAGCTCCCCTTATGGCCAGGGTGGGGGGTTTTCACCCCTCCACTTT. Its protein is CASSPYGQGGGFSPLHF.

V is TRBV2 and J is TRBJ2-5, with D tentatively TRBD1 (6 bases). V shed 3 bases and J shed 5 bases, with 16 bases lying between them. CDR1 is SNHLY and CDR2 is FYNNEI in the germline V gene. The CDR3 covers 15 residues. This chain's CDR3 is CASSDIGQGSETQYF. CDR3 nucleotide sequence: TGTGCCAGCAGTGATATCGGGCAGGGGTCGGAGACCCAGTACTTC.

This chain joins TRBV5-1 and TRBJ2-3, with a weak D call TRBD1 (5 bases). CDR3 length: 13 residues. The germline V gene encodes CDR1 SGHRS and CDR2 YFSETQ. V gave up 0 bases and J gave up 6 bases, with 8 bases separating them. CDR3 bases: TGCGCCAGCAGCTTGGCCAAGGGGGATACGCAGTATTTT. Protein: CASSLAKGDTQYF.

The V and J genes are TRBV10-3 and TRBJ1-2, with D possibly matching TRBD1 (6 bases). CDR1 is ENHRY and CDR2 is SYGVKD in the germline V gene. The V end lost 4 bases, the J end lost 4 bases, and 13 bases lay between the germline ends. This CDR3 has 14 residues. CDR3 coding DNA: TGTGCCATCAGTGTTCAGGGGATTTTCTATGGCTACACCTTC. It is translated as CAISVQGIFYGYTF.

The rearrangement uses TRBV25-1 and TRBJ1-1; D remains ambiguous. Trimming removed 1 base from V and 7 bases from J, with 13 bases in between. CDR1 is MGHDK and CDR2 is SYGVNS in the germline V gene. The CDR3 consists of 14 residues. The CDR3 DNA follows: TGTGCCAGCAGTGAATTAAGGAGAACCGATGAAGCTTTCTTT. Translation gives CASSELRRTDEAFF.

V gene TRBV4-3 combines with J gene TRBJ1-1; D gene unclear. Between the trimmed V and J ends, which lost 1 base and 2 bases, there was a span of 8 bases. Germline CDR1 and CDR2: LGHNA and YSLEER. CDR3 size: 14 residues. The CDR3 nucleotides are TGCGCCAGCAGCCAAGGTCAGTTTAACACTGAAGCTTTCTTT. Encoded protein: CASSQGQFNTEAFF.

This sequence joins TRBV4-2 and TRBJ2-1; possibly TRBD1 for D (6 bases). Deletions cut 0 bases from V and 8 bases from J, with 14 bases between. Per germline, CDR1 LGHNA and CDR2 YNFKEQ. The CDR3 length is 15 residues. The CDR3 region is CASSQDLQGSDEQFF. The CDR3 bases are TGTGCCAGCAGCCAAGACCTACAGGGATCGGATGAGCAGTTCTTC.

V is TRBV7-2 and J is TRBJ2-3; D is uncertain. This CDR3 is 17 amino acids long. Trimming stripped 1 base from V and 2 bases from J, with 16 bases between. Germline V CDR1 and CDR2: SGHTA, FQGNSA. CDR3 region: CASSLVASPADTDTQYF. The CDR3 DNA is TGTGCCAGCAGCTTAGTGGCAAGTCCCGCCGACACAGATACGCAGTATTTT.

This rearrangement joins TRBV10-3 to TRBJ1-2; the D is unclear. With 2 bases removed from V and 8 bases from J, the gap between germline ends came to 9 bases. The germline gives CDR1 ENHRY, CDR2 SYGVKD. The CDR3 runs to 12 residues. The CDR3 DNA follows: TGTGCCATCAGTGAGAGCCCGCCCGGCTACACCTTC. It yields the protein CAISESPPGYTF.

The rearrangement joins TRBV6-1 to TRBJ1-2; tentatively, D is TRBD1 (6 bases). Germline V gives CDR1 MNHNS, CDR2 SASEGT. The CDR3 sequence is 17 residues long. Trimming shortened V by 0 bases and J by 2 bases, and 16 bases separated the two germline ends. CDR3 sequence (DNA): TGTGCCAGCAGTGAAGCAAGGGGGAGGGCCCAAAACTATGGCTACACCTTC. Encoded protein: CASSEARGRAQNYGYTF.

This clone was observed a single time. In DNA, the CDR3 is TGTGCCAGCATTTCAGGGCTCAACACTGAAGCTTTCTTT. Its translation: CASISGLNTEAFF. The chain links TRBV25-1 to TRBJ1-1; perhaps TRBD1 as D (5 bases). Trimming removed 7 bases at V and 2 bases at J, with 11 bases between. Germline V gene sequence: CDR1 MGHDK, CDR2 SYGVNS. CDR3 length: 13 amino acids.

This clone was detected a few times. CDR3 region: CASSGRWANEKLFF. The CDR3 coding sequence is TGTGCCAGCAGTGGCCGGTGGGCAAATGAAAAACTGTTTTTT. The chain couples TRBV25-1 to TRBJ1-4; D unclear. The CDR3 consists of 14 residues. CDR1 is MGHDK, CDR2 SYGVNS, per germline. V was pared by 4 bases and J by 5 bases, with 11 bases between.

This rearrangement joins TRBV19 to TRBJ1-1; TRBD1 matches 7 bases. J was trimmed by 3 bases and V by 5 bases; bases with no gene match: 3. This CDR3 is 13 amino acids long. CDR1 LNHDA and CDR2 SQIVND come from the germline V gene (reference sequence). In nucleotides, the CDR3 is TGTGCCAGTAGTTACGGACAGGACACTGAAGCTTTCTTT. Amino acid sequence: CASSYGQDTEAFF.

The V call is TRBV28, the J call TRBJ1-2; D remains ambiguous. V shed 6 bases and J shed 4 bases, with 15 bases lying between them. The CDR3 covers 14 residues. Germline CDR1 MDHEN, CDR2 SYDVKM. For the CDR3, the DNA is TGTGCCAGCAGCCCGCATTACAACACCTATGGCTACACCTTC. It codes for CASSPHYNTYGYTF.

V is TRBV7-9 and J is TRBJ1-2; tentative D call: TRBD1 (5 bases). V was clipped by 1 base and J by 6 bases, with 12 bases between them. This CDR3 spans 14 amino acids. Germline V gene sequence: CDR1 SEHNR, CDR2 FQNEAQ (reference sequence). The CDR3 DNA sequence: TGTGCCAGCAGCTTAGGACAGATTCCCCATGGCTACACCTTC. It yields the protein CASSLGQIPHGYTF.

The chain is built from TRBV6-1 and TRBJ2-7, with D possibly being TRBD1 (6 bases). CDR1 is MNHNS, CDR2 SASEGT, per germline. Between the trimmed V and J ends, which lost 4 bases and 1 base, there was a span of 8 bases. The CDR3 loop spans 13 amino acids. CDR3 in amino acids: CASSGGQSYEQYF. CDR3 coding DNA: TGTGCCAGCAGTGGAGGACAGTCCTACGAGCAGTACTTC.

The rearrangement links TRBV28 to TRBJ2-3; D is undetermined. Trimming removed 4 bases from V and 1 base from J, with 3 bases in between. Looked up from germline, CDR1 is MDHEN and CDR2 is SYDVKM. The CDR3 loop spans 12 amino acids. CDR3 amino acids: CASSSGTDTQYF. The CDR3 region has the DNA TGTGCCAGCAGTTCGGGCACAGATACGCAGTATTTT. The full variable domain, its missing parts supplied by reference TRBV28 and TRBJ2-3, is DVKVTQSSRYLVKRTGEKVFLECVQDMDHENMFWYRQDPGLGLRLIYFSYDVKMKEKGDIPEGYSVSREKKERFSLILESASTNQTSMYLCASSSGTDTQYFGPGTRLTVL.

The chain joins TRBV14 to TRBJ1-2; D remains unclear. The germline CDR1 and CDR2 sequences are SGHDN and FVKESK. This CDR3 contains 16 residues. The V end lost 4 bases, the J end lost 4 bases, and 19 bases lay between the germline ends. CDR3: CASSPAWTASTYGYTF. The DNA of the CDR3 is TGTGCCAGCAGCCCGGCTTGGACTGCCTCTACCTATGGCTACACCTTC.

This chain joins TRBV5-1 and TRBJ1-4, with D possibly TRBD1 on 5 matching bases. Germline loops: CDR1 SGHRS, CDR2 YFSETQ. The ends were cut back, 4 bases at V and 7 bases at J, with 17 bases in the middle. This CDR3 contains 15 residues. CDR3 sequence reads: CASSQDTPLGEKLFF. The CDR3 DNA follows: TGCGCCAGCAGCCAGGACACACCCTTAGGTGAAAAACTGTTTTTT.

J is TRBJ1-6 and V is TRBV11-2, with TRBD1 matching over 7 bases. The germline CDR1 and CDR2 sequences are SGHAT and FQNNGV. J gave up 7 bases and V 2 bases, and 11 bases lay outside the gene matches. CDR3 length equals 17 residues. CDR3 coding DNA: TGTGCCAGCAGCTTAAGACGAGGGGGCTTAAAGAATTCACCCCTCCACTTT. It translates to CASSLRRGGLKNSPLHF.